This TCR beta chain originates from a study of blood T cell repertoires in COVID-19. Germline CDR1 and CDR2: WSHSY and SAAADI. This CDR3 region has 16 residues. Trimming pared 0 bases from V and 0 bases from J, leaving 9 bases between. TCRdb's copy holds only in-frame clones and misses some; the assay was immunoSEQ multiplex PCR. Among some 100,000 clones listed, approximately 86% were seen once. The source is a woman aged 70-85 years with acute or convalescent COVID-19. The sequencing sample was made of peripheral blood. The V and J genes are TRBV10-2 and TRBJ1-5, with D tentatively TRBD1 (5 bases). The CDR3 DNA follows: TGCGCCAGCAGTGAGTCGACAGTTAATAGCAATCAGCCCCAGCATTTT. The encoded protein is CASSESTVNSNQPQHF.